This T cell receptor beta chain originates from a study of blood T cell repertoires in COVID-19. About the research overall: The samples span acute and convalescent COVID-19 from the United States, Italy and Spain. The analysed material was cDNA or gDNA that came from T cells, B-cell-depleted T cells, or PBMCs.

Original analysis: Amplifying reference gene primers gave estimates of nucleated cell counts. Using immunoSEQ multiplex PCR, the repertoire was profiled, and TCRdb retains in-frame clones only, with some absent. That table furnishes V, J and clone size, whereas the DNA furnished D and trimming. The sample records roughly 70,000 clones, more than 75% being singletons. CDR1 is SQVTM, CDR2 ANQGSEA, per germline. The CDR3 contains 12 residues. Trimming shortened V by 7 bases and J by 10 bases, and 14 bases separated the two germline ends. The TCR originated in a middle-aged man with active COVID-19. Sequencing input: peripheral blood. The V call is TRBV29-1, the J call TRBJ1-6; possible D gene TRBD1, 5 bases. As DNA, the CDR3 is TGCAGCGGGGGGAACGCGGGATCACCCCTCCACTTT. Amino acids: CSGGNAGSPLHF.